Listed below are T cell receptor beta chains from one sample, sequenced in a study of blood T cell repertoires in COVID-19. The assay was immunoSEQ multiplex PCR, and TCRdb's table has in-frame clones only and misses some. The sample has about 350,000 clones; 70% to 90% are singletons. Sequencing was done on a sample of PBMCs or T cells enriched from blood (not recorded which). The receptors derive from a woman younger than 45 who had recovered from COVID-19. CDR3s include the opening cysteine and the closing phenylalanine or tryptophan. D genes are given only for firm matches. Not every row has a clone size; where given, it reads once, few, many or a size class.

>-|TRBJ1-2|-|TRBV12-3/TRBV12-4
TGTGCCAGCAAAGTCGGAGGAGGCTACACCTTC
CASKVGGGYTF
>few|TRBJ1-5|-|TRBV19
TGTGCCAGCGGTATCCCCGTCGCACGGGGGTTGAGCAATCAGCCCCAGCATTTT
CASGIPVARGLSNQPQHF
>-|TRBJ1-5|TRBD1|TRBV4-2
TGTGCCAGCAGCCTTCGCCCAAATTACGGGACAGGTAATCAGCCCCAGCATTTT
CASSLRPNYGTGNQPQHF
>-|TRBJ1-4|-|TRBV28
TGTGCCAGCAGTCTCCCCCGTCGGAAACTGTTTTTT
CASSLPRRKLFF
>-|TRBJ2-4|TRBD1|TRBV2
TGTGCCAGCAGCGGGACAGGGCTGGGCAAAAACATTCAGTACTTC
CASSGTGLGKNIQYF
>-|TRBJ2-7|-|TRBV11-3
TGTGCCAGCAGCTTAACGGGAGCCTACGAGCAGTACTTC
CASSLTGAYEQYF
>-|TRBJ1-2|-|TRBV3-1/TRBV3-2
TGTGCCAGCAGCCAAGGACAGACCTATGGCTACACCTTC
CASSQGQTYGYTF
>-|TRBJ1-4|-|TRBV7-6
TGTGCCAGCAGCTTAGGGGGGGGTACTAATGAAAAACTGTTTTTT
CASSLGGGTNEKLFF
>-|TRBJ2-3|TRBD1|TRBV27
TGTGCCAGCAGGGTACCGGGACAGGCCACAGATACGCAGTATTTT
CASRVPGQATDTQYF
>-|TRBJ1-1|-|TRBV6-5
TGTGCCAGCAGTTCCGGGAGAAAGGACACTGAAGCTTTCTTT
CASSSGRKDTEAFF
>-|TRBJ2-7|TRBD2|TRBV11-2
TGTGCCAGCAGCCAGACTAGCGGGGGCCCCTCCGAGCAGTACTTC
CASSQTSGGPSEQYF
>-|TRBJ1-5|TRBD1|TRBV19
TGTGCCAGTAGTGCCCTACAGACAGGGAGCAATCAGCCCCAGCATTTT
CASSALQTGSNQPQHF